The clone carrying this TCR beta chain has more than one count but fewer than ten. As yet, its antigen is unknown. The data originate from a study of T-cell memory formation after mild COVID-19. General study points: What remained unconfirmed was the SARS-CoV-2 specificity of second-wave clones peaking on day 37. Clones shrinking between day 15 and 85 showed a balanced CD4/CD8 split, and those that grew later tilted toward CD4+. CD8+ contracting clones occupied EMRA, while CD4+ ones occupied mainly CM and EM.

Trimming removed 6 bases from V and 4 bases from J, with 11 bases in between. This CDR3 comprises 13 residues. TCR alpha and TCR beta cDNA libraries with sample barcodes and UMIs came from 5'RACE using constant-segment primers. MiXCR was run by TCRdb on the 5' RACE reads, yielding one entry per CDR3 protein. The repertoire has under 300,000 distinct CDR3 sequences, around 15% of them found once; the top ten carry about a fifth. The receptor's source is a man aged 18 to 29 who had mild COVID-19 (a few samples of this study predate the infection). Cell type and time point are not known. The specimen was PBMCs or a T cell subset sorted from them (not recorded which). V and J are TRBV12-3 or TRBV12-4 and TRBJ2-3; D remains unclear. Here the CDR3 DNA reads TGTGCCAGCAGCCCCCCTATGGCAGATACGCAGTATTTT. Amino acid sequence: CASSPPMADTQYF.